Given below is one T cell receptor (beta chain) in context. Positive CCR7 selection of CD45RO-negative cells yielded the naive CD8 cells, and terminally differentiated effector memory CD45RA+ cells were excluded. The germline V gene has CDR1 GTSNPN and CDR2 SVGIG (reference sequence). The ends were cut back, 0 bases at V and 5 bases at J, with 8 bases in the middle. CDR3 length equals 14 residues. The repertoire was sequenced with immunoSEQ multiplex PCR; TCRdb's copy has only in-frame clones and lacks some. Of about 2.2 million clones listed, approximately 92% are singletons. This specimen comes from a study of shared clonotypes between healthy human individuals.

This chain uses TRBV30 with TRBJ1-6; D not certain. Sequences were obtained from naive CD8+ T cells from PBMCs. The receptor was derived from a man aged 18 to 30 in good health. Some clones in this sample may be carry-over from other donors' samples. For the CDR3, the DNA is TGTGCCTGGAGTGTACGGCCTAATAATTCACCCCTCCACTTT. Translated, it gives CAWSVRPNNSPLHF.